The 32 T cell receptor beta chains below come from one sample, sequenced in a study of cytomegalovirus exposure and HLA in healthy donors. It was with 60 Vbeta and 13 Jbeta primers that the PCR ran. The table came from immunoSEQ multiplex PCR; TCRdb's copy has only in-frame clones and leaves some out. The sample has about 160,000 clones; about four fifths are singletons. Sequences were obtained from PBMCs. The receptor set was obtained from a man younger than 45 in good health and CMV-seronegative.

The chain links TRBV7-2 to TRBJ2-7; the match to TRBD1 covers 9 bases. Trimming cost V 5 bases and J 6 bases; bases outside gene matches: 8. The CDR3 consists of 14 residues. Germline CDR1 is SGHTA and CDR2 is FQGNSA. CDR3 loop: CASSPRGQGGEQYF. CDR3 nucleotide sequence: TGTGCCAGCAGCCCCCGGGGACAGGGCGGCGAGCAGTACTTC.

As DNA, the CDR3 is TGTGCCAGCAGCCTATCCACAGGGCACTATGGCTACACCTTC. Translating gives CASSLSTGHYGYTF. The chain has TRBV14 and TRBJ1-2, with D possibly being TRBD1 (6 bases). V gave up 4 bases and J gave up 3 bases, with 12 bases separating them. The CDR3 covers 14 residues. Germline CDR1 SGHDN, CDR2 FVKESK.

The V gene is TRBV11-3, the J gene TRBJ2-7; TRBD1 matches at 7 bases. Germline-derived CDR1 and CDR2 are SGHNT and YENEEA. The J segment lost 3 bases and the V segment lost 2 bases, leaving 4 bases of the junction unmatched. The CDR3 runs 14 residues. The CDR3 loop reads CASSLTGQYYEQYF. The CDR3 DNA reads TGTGCCAGCAGCTTAACGGGACAGTACTACGAGCAGTACTTC.

The gene calls are TRBV9 and TRBJ2-5; 8 nucleotides line up with TRBD2. Germline values: CDR1 SGDLS, CDR2 YYNGEE. The CDR3 runs 12 residues. Unmatched junction bases numbered 4, after V lost 3 bases and J lost 9 bases. CDR3 nucleotide sequence: TGTGCCAGCAGCGCTGGGCGGGGGGCCCAGTACTTC. As protein: CASSAGRGAQYF.

The chain employs TRBV19 and TRBJ1-5; TRBD1 aligns across 9 bases. The V gene's germline CDR1 is LNHDA and CDR2 SQIVND (reference sequence). V gave up 5 bases and J gave up 5 bases; unmatched junction bases: 10. This CDR3 has 16 amino acids. The CDR3 spells CASSRPGQGGHQPQHF. The CDR3 DNA sequence: TGTGCCAGTAGTCGACCGGGACAGGGCGGGCATCAGCCCCAGCATTTT.

This sequence joins TRBV11-2 and TRBJ2-7; TRBD1 matches at 8 bases. The V gene end was trimmed by 5 bases and the J gene end by 3 bases; junction bases not matched to a gene: 12. There are 16 residues in the CDR3. Germline CDR1 SGHAT, CDR2 FQNNGV. Written as DNA, the CDR3 is TGTGCCAGCAGCCCCAGGGGGCCCAGAGATAACTACGAGCAGTACTTC. It yields the protein CASSPRGPRDNYEQYF. Combining the CDR3 with reference TRBV11-2 and TRBJ2-7 gives the whole variable domain EAGVAQSPRYKIIEKRQSVAFWCNPISGHATLYWYQQILGQGPKLLIQFQNNGVVDDSQLPKDRFSAERLKGVDSTLKIQPAKLEDSAVYLCASSPRGPRDNYEQYFGPGTRLTVT.

The V gene is TRBV7-9, the J gene TRBJ1-2; 8 bases are shared with TRBD1. From germline, CDR1 is SEHNR and CDR2 FQNEAQ (reference sequence). V was pared by 2 bases and J by 3 bases, with 8 bases of the junction left unmatched. CDR3 length: 16 residues. In DNA form, the CDR3 reads TGTGCCAGCAGCTTATCTGACAGGGGTCTCGACTATGGCTACACCTTC. Translated: CASSLSDRGLDYGYTF.

The chain employs TRBV4-3 and TRBJ1-1; no definite D call. Germline loops: CDR1 LGHNA, CDR2 YSLEER. The CDR3 covers 15 residues. The V end was cut by 0 bases, the J end by 4 bases, with 12 bases between. CDR3 bases: TGCGCCAGCAGCCAAGATGGAGACGGCACCACTGAAGCTTTCTTT. Protein sequence: CASSQDGDGTTEAFF.

This clone was seen a single time. The V and J genes are TRBV7-8 and TRBJ2-5, with D possibly being TRBD1 (5 bases). The CDR3 spans 15 residues. With 4 bases removed from V and 5 bases from J, the gap between germline ends came to 17 bases. The germline CDR1 and CDR2 sequences are SGHVS and FQNEAQ. For the CDR3, the DNA is TGTGCCAGCAGCTCCGCCGGACACGCGGTTGAGACCCAGTACTTC. The encoded protein is CASSSAGHAVETQYF.

With respect to this clone: Sequence at one end of the junction differs from germline and may be a read error. The chain recombines TRBV7-7 with TRBJ2-5; 9 bases align to TRBD1. The CDR3 runs to 14 residues. Looked up from germline, CDR1 is SSHAT and CDR2 is FNYEAQ (reference sequence). The CDR3 here is CASSSGQGTKTQYF. For the CDR3, the DNA is TGTGCTAGCAGCTCCGGACAGGGGACCAAGACCCAGTACTTC. Looking up the rest from reference TRBV7-7 and TRBJ2-5 gives the full variable domain: GAGVSQSPRYKVTKRGQDVTLRCDPISSHATLYWYQQALGQGPEFLTYFNYEAQPDKSGLPSDRFSAERPEGSISTLTIQRTEQRDSAMYRCASSSGQGTKTQYFGPGTRLLVL.

The chain links TRBV9 to TRBJ2-1; 9 bases fit TRBD2. CDR1 is SGDLS, CDR2 YYNGEE, per germline. The CDR3 has 15 residues. Unmatched junction bases numbered 8, after V lost 3 bases and J lost 7 bases. In DNA, the CDR3 is TGTGCCAGCAGCGCCCTGGGACTAGCTCCGAATGAGCAGTTCTTC. Amino acids: CASSALGLAPNEQFF.

The rearrangement uses TRBV11-2 and TRBJ2-3; D unresolved. The CDR3 consists of 13 residues. Trimming left V 6 bases short and J 0 bases short, with 7 bases between. Per the germline V gene, CDR1 is SGHAT and CDR2 is FQNNGV. The CDR3 region has the DNA TGTGCCAGCAGTCAAACTAGCACAGATACGCAGTATTTT. This sequence encodes CASSQTSTDTQYF.

The rearrangement links TRBV18 to TRBJ2-1; a possible D gene is TRBD2 (5 bases). The CDR3 sequence is 16 residues long. Trimming left V 3 bases short and J 8 bases short, with 20 bases between. Germline CDR1 reads KGHSH; CDR2 reads LQKENI. For the CDR3, the DNA is TGTGCCAGCTCACCTTCTCGGGGAGCCACGGATGATGAGCAGTTCTTC. It translates to CASSPSRGATDDEQFF.

The chain uses TRBV15 and TRBJ2-3, with 12 bases that match TRBD2. J lost 1 base, V lost 1 base, and 6 bases had no gene match. This CDR3 is built from 18 residues. Germline V gene data show CDR1 as LNHNV and CDR2 as YYDKDF (reference sequence). The CDR3 sequence: CATSRVLAGGLGTDTQYF. In DNA form, the CDR3 reads TGTGCCACCAGCAGAGTTCTAGCGGGGGGGCTCGGCACAGATACGCAGTATTTT.

The CDR3 bases are TGTGCCAGTAGTCCGGGACTGATCCTGAACACTGAAGCTTTCTTT. Translating gives CASSPGLILNTEAFF. The genes are TRBV19 and TRBJ1-1; D might be TRBD1 (5 bases). Germline V lookup: CDR1 LNHDA, CDR2 SQIVND (reference sequence). With 5 bases removed from V and 0 bases from J, the gap between germline ends came to 13 bases. This CDR3 spans 15 amino acids.

V gene TRBV4-1 combines with J gene TRBJ2-5; 10 nucleotides agree with TRBD2. The last part of the DNA fits TRBJ2-7 better; the J call may be wrong. Germline CDR1 reads MGHRA; CDR2 reads YSYEKL. CDR3 length: 14 amino acids. The CDR3 nucleotides are TGCGCCAGCAGCCCCGGACTAGCGGACTACGAGCAGTACTTC. This translates into CASSPGLADYEQYF.

As DNA, the CDR3 is TGTGCCAGCAGCCCTAGGACTAGCGGGCGGTACAATGAGCAGTTCTTC. Translating gives CASSPRTSGRYNEQFF. This chain joins TRBV11-1 and TRBJ2-1; 11 nucleotides align to TRBD2. Germline CDR1 SGHAT, CDR2 FQDESV (reference sequence). There are 16 residues in the CDR3. V shed 5 bases and J 4 bases; nucleotides not matched to a gene: 7.

This chain connects TRBV5-6 to TRBJ2-3, with D hard to call. The germline CDR1 and CDR2 sequences are SGHDT and YYEEEE. The CDR3 has 14 residues. V lost 2 bases to trimming and J lost 0 bases, with 7 bases between them. The CDR3 DNA reads as TGTGCCAGCAGCTTCTGGGCTAGCACAGATACGCAGTATTTT. It is translated as CASSFWASTDTQYF.

This clone has only a few counts. The chain combines TRBV7-9 with TRBJ2-2; D possibly corresponds to TRBD1 (5 bases). Germline CDR1 reads SEHNR; CDR2 reads FQNEAQ (reference sequence). Trimming took off 6 bases at V and 1 base at J, with 9 bases between the two ends. CDR3 length: 14 residues. CDR3 region: CASRRTGNTGELFF. In DNA, the CDR3 is TGTGCCAGCAGGCGTACAGGGAACACCGGGGAGCTGTTTTTT.

This clone was detected a few times. The chain couples TRBV19 to TRBJ2-7, with 13 nucleotides matching TRBD2. The CDR3 covers 16 residues. V shed 5 bases, J shed 3 bases, and the junction held 7 bases outside the gene matches. CDR1 LNHDA and CDR2 SQIVND come from the germline V gene (reference sequence). The CDR3 protein is CASSPWTSGGDYEQYF. Written as DNA, the CDR3 is TGTGCCAGTAGTCCCTGGACTAGCGGGGGTGACTACGAGCAGTACTTC.

The rearrangement joins TRBV6-1 to TRBJ2-1; 12 bases agree with TRBD1. In germline, CDR1 is MNHNS, CDR2 SASEGT. The CDR3 spans 15 residues. Trimming cost V 6 bases and J 4 bases; bases outside gene matches: 4. This chain's CDR3 is CASRGTGGLYNEQFF. The CDR3 coding sequence is TGTGCCAGCAGGGGGACAGGGGGCCTGTACAATGAGCAGTTCTTC.

This clone appeared a single time. V usage is TRBV11-2 and J usage is TRBJ1-2; D not certain. V was cut by 0 bases and J by 5 bases, with 7 bases left in between. Germline loops: CDR1 SGHAT, CDR2 FQNNGV. The CDR3 loop spans 13 amino acids. The CDR3 loop is CASSLEAAYGYTF. The CDR3 DNA is TGTGCCAGCAGCTTAGAAGCCGCATATGGCTACACCTTC.

The chain recombines TRBV11-3 with TRBJ2-1; maybe TRBD2 (5 bases). Germline loops: CDR1 SGHNT, CDR2 YENEEA. The CDR3 consists of 15 residues. Trimming stripped 5 bases from V and 0 bases from J, with 11 bases between. DNA for the CDR3: TGTGCCAGCAGCACCAAGCGGAGCTCCTACAATGAGCAGTTCTTC. Translating gives CASSTKRSSYNEQFF.

The chain has TRBV18 and TRBJ2-7; possible D gene TRBD1, 7 bases. V was shortened by 2 bases and J by 4 bases, with 12 bases between the two germline ends. Per germline, CDR1 KGHSH and CDR2 LQKENI. The CDR3 covers 14 residues. The chain's CDR3 is CASSPGAGGYEQYF. The CDR3 DNA reads as TGTGCCAGCTCACCAGGGGCAGGGGGGTACGAGCAGTACTTC. Combining the CDR3 with reference TRBV18 and TRBJ2-7 gives the whole variable domain NAGVMQNPRHLVRRRGQEARLRCSPMKGHSHVYWYRQLPEEGLKFMVYLQKENIIDESGMPKERFSAEFPKEGPSILRIQQVVRGDSAAYFCASSPGAGGYEQYFGPGTRLTVT.

V and J are TRBV7-7 and TRBJ2-3; the match to TRBD2 covers 7 bases. The germline CDR1 and CDR2 sequences are SSHAT and FNYEAQ (reference sequence). The CDR3 runs 15 residues. J was trimmed by 4 bases and V by 4 bases; bases with no gene match: 8. The CDR3 nucleotides are TGTGCCAGCAGCTCTAAAGCGGGACCGGCAGATACGCAGTATTTT. Encoded protein: CASSSKAGPADTQYF. Variable domain in full (rest from reference TRBV7-7 and TRBJ2-3): GAGVSQSPRYKVTKRGQDVTLRCDPISSHATLYWYQQALGQGPEFLTYFNYEAQPDKSGLPSDRFSAERPEGSISTLTIQRTEQRDSAMYRCASSSKAGPADTQYFGPGTRLTVL.

V is TRBV30 and J is TRBJ2-4; D is uncertain. Trimming stripped 3 bases from V and 12 bases from J, with 15 bases between. Per the germline V gene, CDR1 is GTSNPN and CDR2 is SVGIG (reference sequence). This CDR3 has 12 amino acids. CDR3 coding DNA: TGTGCCTGGAGCTTGTCGAGGTTGGGTCAGTACTTC. Residues: CAWSLSRLGQYF.

CDR3 residues: CASSDPASPTRGGQYF. The DNA of the CDR3 is TGTGCCAGCAGTGACCCGGCCTCCCCGACTCGGGGTGGGCAGTACTTC. This chain connects TRBV6-1 to TRBJ2-7; D is possibly TRBD2 (5 bases). The CDR3 extends over 16 amino acids. Per germline, CDR1 MNHNS and CDR2 SASEGT. The V end was cut by 3 bases, the J end by 9 bases, with 24 bases between.

The chain links TRBV10-3 to TRBJ2-5; D might be TRBD2 (6 bases). Germline V lookup: CDR1 ENHRY, CDR2 SYGVKD. V lost 7 bases and J lost 7, with 19 bases in between. The CDR3 totals 14 residues. CDR3 sequence (DNA): TGTGCCATCATGCCTAGCGTCACCTCCGGGACCCAGTACTTC. Its protein is CAIMPSVTSGTQYF.

The V and J genes are TRBV11-3 and TRBJ2-3; TRBD2 matches at 11 bases. Germline V gene lookup returns CDR1 SGHNT and CDR2 YENEEA. V was clipped by 5 bases and J by 0 bases; unmatched bases: 16. The CDR3 covers 20 residues. CDR3 coding DNA: TGTGCCAGCAGCCCACCCCCGGGACTAGCGGCCTTCGTTAGCACAGATACGCAGTATTTT. Translated: CASSPPPGLAAFVSTDTQYF.

The chain employs TRBV4-1 and TRBJ2-7; TRBD1 aligns across 8 bases. Per the germline V gene, CDR1 is MGHRA and CDR2 is YSYEKL. This CDR3 has 14 amino acids. V lost 4 bases to trimming and J lost 3 bases; unmatched junction nucleotides: 5. CDR3 residues: CASSPVTGGYEQYF. The CDR3 DNA is TGCGCCAGCAGCCCTGTAACAGGGGGCTACGAGCAGTACTTC.

V gene TRBV5-4 combines with J gene TRBJ2-2, with D possibly matching TRBD2 (6 bases). Germline lookup yields CDR1 SGHNT and CDR2 YYREEE (reference sequence). V lost 0 bases and J lost 4, with 10 bases in between. The CDR3 has 15 residues. As DNA, the CDR3 is TGTGCCAGCAGCTTGGGGCGGGGTGGCACCGGGGAGCTGTTTTTT. This sequence encodes CASSLGRGGTGELFF.

CDR3 residues: CASSLLAGGVGELFF. CDR3 coding DNA: TGCGCCAGCAGCTTGCTAGCGGGAGGGGTCGGGGAGCTGTTTTTT. The gene calls are TRBV5-1 and TRBJ2-2; 12 nucleotides match TRBD2. The V gene's germline CDR1 is SGHRS and CDR2 YFSETQ. Trimming at V came to 1 base and at J to 7 bases, leaving 2 bases not matched to a gene. This CDR3 comprises 15 residues.